Reported below is one T cell receptor (beta chain). Its specificity is not known. This specimen comes from a study of monozygotic twins with cystic fibrosis. Study-wide results and caveats: No link emerged between shared CDR3 counts and age, concordance or severity.

The CDR3 is 14 residues long. After removal of 6 bases from V and 5 bases from J, the junction contained 9 bases not matched to a gene. Germline CDR1 is SGHNT and CDR2 is YENEEA. The method was immunoSEQ multiplex PCR; TCRdb's version includes in-frame clones alone and lacks a portion of them. The sample records over 15,000 clones, around 96% being singletons. Sequenced input: blood. The sequence was collected from a girl aged 2-10 years with cystic fibrosis. The chain links TRBV11-3 to TRBJ2-7; 8 nucleotides match TRBD1. CDR3 amino acids: CASRHDRGVHEQYF. CDR3 coding DNA: TGTGCCAGCAGACACGACAGGGGAGTCCACGAGCAGTACTTC.